This T cell receptor beta chain was identified in a study of cytomegalovirus exposure and HLA in healthy donors. On this clone itself: Its antigen is not identified.

Notes on the study in general: In most subjects, TCR beta sequences reportedly gave accurate predictions of HLA-A and HLA-B alleles.

CDR3 length equals 14 residues. Unmatched junction bases numbered 12, after V lost 5 bases and J lost 7 bases. CDR1 and CDR2 (germline): SGHNT, YYREEE (reference sequence). Both 60 Vbeta primers and 13 Jbeta primers went into the PCR. Method: immunoSEQ multiplex PCR; TCRdb's copy keeps in-frame clones and lacks some. In the table there are more than 50,000 clones, roughly 77% of which are singletons. The TCR originated in a woman in her 40s in good health and CMV-seropositive. The chain is built from TRBV5-4 and TRBJ2-7, with TRBD1 matching 7 bases. Material: PBMCs. DNA for the CDR3: TGTGCCAGCAGTACGGAGAAGGGGGCCAGGGAGCAGTACTTC. This translates into CASSTEKGAREQYF.